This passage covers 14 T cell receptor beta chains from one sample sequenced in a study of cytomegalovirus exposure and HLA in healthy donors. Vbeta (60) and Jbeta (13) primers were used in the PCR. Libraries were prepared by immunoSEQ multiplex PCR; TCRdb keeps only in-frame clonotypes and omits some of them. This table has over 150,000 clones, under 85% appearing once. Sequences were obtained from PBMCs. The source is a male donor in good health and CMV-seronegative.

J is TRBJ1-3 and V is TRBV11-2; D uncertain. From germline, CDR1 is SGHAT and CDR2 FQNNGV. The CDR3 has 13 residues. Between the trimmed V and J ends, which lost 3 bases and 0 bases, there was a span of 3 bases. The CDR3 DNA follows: TGTGCCAGCAGCTTCAACTCTGGAAACACCATATATTTT. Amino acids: CASSFNSGNTIYF.

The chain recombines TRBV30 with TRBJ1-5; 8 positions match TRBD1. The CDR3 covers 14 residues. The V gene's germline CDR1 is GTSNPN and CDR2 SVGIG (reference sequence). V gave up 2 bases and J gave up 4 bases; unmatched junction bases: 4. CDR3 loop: CAWSPRTGNQPQHF. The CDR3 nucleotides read TGTGCCTGGAGTCCGCGGACAGGGAATCAGCCCCAGCATTTT.

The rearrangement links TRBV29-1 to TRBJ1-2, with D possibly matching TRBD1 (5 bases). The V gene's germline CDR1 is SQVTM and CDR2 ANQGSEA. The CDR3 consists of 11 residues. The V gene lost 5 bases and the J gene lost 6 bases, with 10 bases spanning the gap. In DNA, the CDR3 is TGCAGCGTTCCAGGGTCCCATGGCTACACCTTC. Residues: CSVPGSHGYTF.

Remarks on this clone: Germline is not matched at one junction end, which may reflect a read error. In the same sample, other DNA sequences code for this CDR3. The CDR3 DNA is TGTGCCAGCAGCTACTCTGTGACAGGGGGCTACGAGCAGTACTTC. It is translated as CASSYSVTGGYEQYF. J is TRBJ2-7 and V is TRBV6-5; 9 positions match TRBD1. The germline V gene has CDR1 MNHEY and CDR2 SVGAGI. The CDR3 extends over 15 amino acids.

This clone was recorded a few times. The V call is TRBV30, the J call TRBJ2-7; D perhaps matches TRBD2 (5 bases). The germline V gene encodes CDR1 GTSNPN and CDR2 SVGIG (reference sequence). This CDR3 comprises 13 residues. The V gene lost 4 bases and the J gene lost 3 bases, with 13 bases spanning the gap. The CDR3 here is CAWKRTGFYEQYF. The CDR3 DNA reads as TGTGCCTGGAAAAGGACGGGATTCTACGAGCAGTACTTC.

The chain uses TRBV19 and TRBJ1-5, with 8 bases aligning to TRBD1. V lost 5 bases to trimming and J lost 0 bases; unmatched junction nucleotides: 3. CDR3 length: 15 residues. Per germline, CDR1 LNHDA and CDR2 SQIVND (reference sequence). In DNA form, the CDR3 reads TGTGCCAGTAGTGCGGGACAGGATAGCAATCAGCCCCAGCATTTT. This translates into CASSAGQDSNQPQHF.

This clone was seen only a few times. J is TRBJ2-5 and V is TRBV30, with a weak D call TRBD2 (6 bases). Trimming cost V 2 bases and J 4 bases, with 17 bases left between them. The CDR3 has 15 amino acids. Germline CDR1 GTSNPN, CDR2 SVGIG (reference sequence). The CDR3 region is CAWSLEGGVLETQYF. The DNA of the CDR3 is TGTGCCTGGAGTTTAGAGGGCGGGGTACTAGAGACCCAGTACTTC. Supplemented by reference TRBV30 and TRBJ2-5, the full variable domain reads SQTIHQWPATLVQPVGSPLSLECTVEGTSNPNLYWYRQAAGRGLQLLFYSVGIGQISSEVPQNLSASRPQDRQFILSSKKLLLSDSGFYLCAWSLEGGVLETQYFGPGTRLLVL.

CDR3 residues: CASSLGSGRTYNEQFF. The CDR3 bases are TGTGCCAGCAGCTTAGGTAGCGGGAGAACATACAATGAGCAGTTCTTC. This chain connects TRBV7-9 to TRBJ2-1; 9 bases fit TRBD2. The CDR3 has 16 amino acids. The V and J ends lost 1 base and 4 bases, in that order; junction bases with no gene match: 5. From germline, CDR1 is SEHNR and CDR2 FQNEAQ (reference sequence).

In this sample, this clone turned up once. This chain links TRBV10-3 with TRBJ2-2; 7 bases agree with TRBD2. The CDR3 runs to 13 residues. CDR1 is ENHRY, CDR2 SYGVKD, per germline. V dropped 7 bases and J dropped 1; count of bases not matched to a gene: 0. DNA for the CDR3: TGTGCCATCACGGGAGGGAACACCGGGGAGCTGTTTTTT. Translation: CAITGGNTGELFF.

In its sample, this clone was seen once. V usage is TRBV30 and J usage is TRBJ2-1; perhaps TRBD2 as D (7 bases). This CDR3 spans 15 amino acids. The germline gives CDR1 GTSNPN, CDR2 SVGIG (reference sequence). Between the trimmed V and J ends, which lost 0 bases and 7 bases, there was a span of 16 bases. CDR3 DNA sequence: TGTGCCTGGAGTGTTAGGGGGGGCCTGGGGAATGAGCAGTTCTTC. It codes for CAWSVRGGLGNEQFF.

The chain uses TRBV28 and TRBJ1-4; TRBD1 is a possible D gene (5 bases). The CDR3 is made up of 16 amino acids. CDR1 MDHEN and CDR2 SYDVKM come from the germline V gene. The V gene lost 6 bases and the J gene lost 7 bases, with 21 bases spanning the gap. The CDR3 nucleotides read TGTGCCAGCAGCTCCCCCTCGGGGGGAGGTGGTGAAAAACTGTTTTTT. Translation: CASSSPSGGGGEKLFF.

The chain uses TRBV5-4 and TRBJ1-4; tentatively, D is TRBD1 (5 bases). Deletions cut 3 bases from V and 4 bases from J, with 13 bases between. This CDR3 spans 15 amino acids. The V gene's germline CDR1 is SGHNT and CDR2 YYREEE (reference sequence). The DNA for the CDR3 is TGTGCCAGCAGCTCCCAGGGAAGGGATAATGAAAAACTGTTTTTT. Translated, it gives CASSSQGRDNEKLFF.

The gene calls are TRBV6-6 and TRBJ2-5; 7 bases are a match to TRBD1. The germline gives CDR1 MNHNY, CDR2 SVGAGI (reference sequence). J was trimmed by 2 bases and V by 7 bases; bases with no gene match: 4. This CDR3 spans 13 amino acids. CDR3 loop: CASTRQGQETQYF. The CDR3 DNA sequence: TGTGCCAGCACGAGACAGGGTCAAGAGACCCAGTACTTC.

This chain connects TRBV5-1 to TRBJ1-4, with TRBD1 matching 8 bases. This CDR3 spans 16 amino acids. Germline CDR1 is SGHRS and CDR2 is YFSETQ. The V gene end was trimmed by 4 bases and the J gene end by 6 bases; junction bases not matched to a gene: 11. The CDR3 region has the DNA TGCGCCAGCAGCCCACAGGGGGAAGGTTCTTATGAAAAACTGTTTTTT. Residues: CASSPQGEGSYEKLFF. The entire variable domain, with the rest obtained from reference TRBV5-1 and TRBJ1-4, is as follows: KAGVTQTPRYLIKTRGQQVTLSCSPISGHRSVSWYQQTPGQGLQFLFEYFSETQRNKGNFPGRFSGRQFSNSRSEMNVSTLELGDSALYLCASSPQGEGSYEKLFFGSGTQLSVL.